This TCR beta chain derives from a study of cytomegalovirus exposure and HLA in healthy donors. Donors came from a validation cohort of over 100 subjects, distinct from the first 666-subject cohort. CDR3 length: 16 residues. The ends were cut back, 0 bases at V and 0 bases at J, with 6 bases in the middle. Germline V gene lookup returns CDR1 MNHNS and CDR2 SASEGT. A remark on this clone: Its target is unknown.

Overall study findings and caveats: Confirmation in vitro established that a few CMV-associated chains were specific for CMV antigens.

Repertoires were generated with immunoSEQ multiplex PCR, while TCRdb's copy carries only in-frame clones and drops some. The table records under 150,000 clones, more than 75% of them present only once. V gene TRBV6-1 combines with J gene TRBJ2-6; D is unclear. The receptor was isolated from a woman younger than 35 in good health and CMV-seropositive. What was sequenced was PBMCs. The CDR3 DNA reads as TGTGCCAGCAGTGAAGCTATCTACTCTGGGGCCAACGTCCTGACTTTC. Translated, it gives CASSEAIYSGANVLTF.